This TCR beta chain was identified during a study of T-cell reconstitution after alpha-beta-depleted transplantation in children. General study points: At one year after transplant, newly produced T cells mostly accounted for T-cell counts and diversity. The study reportedly traced alpha-beta T cells about two months after transplant to several hundred expanded graft clones.

A TCRbeta library incorporating unique molecular identifiers was prepared. Each CDR3 protein is one row after TCRdb ran MiXCR on the PCR reads. Altogether 81,000 or so distinct CDR3 sequences are present, roughly 15% being singletons, with the ten largest covering roughly a fifth. The CDR3 contains 12 residues. Germline V gene lookup returns CDR1 DFQATT and CDR2 SNEGSKA (reference sequence). Deletions cut 3 bases from V and 5 bases from J, with 11 bases between. To note about this clonotype: Its antigen is as yet unknown.

Sequenced material: PBMCs, mostly from graft donor cells, taken 180 days after TCRalphabeta/CD19-depleted stem cell transplant. The chain joins TRBV20-1 to TRBJ2-7; D remains ambiguous. The receptor comes from a male patient aged 2 to 9 who had a stem cell transplant for acute lymphoblastic leukemia, so the T cells may come from the graft donor. The chain's CDR3 is CSASRSLDEQYF. The CDR3 DNA is TGCAGTGCTAGTAGGTCCCTCGACGAGCAGTACTTC.